This T cell receptor (beta chain) originates from a study of T cells in Graves' hyperthyroidism and ophthalmopathy. Hyperthyroidism, newly diagnosed and lasting under 2 months, affected patients aged 18 to 65. V lost 2 bases and J lost 0, with 11 bases in between. The length of the CDR3 is 16 residues. Germline V gives CDR1 SGHVS, CDR2 FQNEAQ. Findings of the study overall: The model's output predicted ophthalmopathy at a median of around 7 months prior to onset.

Remarks on this clonotype: Antigen: not known.

Amplification of TCR beta CDR3 regions was performed using RNA transcripts as template. Researchers ran a first-round RT-PCR on the TCR CDR3 using the HTBI primer set. Using its own MiXCR run on the multiplex PCR reads, TCRdb lists one record per CDR3 protein. The sample lists a few hundred thousand distinct CDR3 sequences; 15% were seen once. Sequencing was performed on blood. This sequence joins TRBV7-8 and TRBJ2-1; D remains unclear. This receptor was identified in a woman aged 25-40 years with Graves' hyperthyroidism. As DNA, the CDR3 is TGTGCCAGCAGCTTAAGGAGACCCGACTCCTACAATGAGCAGTTCTTC. The encoded protein is CASSLRRPDSYNEQFF. The full variable domain, with the rest looked up from reference TRBV7-8 and TRBJ2-1, is GAGVSQSPRYKVAKRGQDVALRCDPISGHVSLFWYQQALGQGPEFLTYFQNEAQLDKSGLPSDRFFAERPEGSVSTLKIQRTQQEDSAVYLCASSLRRPDSYNEQFFGPGTRLTVL.